This TCR beta chain is from a study of cytomegalovirus exposure and HLA in healthy donors (dated 2017 in TCRdb). The study in broad terms: According to a later analysis, one platform produced both the roughly 120 validation repertoires and the 550 to 800 repertoires of the first cohort. The study aimed to test whether signatures of past pathogen exposure could be identified by cataloging public T cell receptors. Along with the roughly 670-subject first cohort, a separate validation cohort of approximately 110 different subjects was used. High-throughput TCR immunosequencing, statistical association of individual TCRs with disease status, and machine learning were combined to predict cytomegalovirus infection status.

Donors formed part of the validation cohort, which comprised over a hundred subjects and was distinct from the first cohort of roughly 600 subjects. Results and caveats for the whole study, not just this receptor: Cytomegalovirus status was reported to be diagnosed by the classifier with high specificity and sensitivity in both the original and validation cohorts. A later analysis found that TCRs clustered in the first cohort also tended to co-occur in the 100 to 150 validation repertoires, with 94% of cluster scores above 0. A few of the identified cytomegalovirus-associated TCR beta chains were confirmed in vitro to be specific for cytomegalovirus antigens. Most TCR sequences were seen in very few donors, while some public TCRs were found in many individuals. The study gave a list of some 150 TCR beta chains associated with cytomegalovirus. It was suggested by the authors that the approach could potentially be generalized to other disease states and immunological phenotypes. A later analysis lacked HLA typing for the validation cohort, so it scored co-occurrence in that cohort across all 120 repertoires.

The library was made by the immunoSEQ multiplex PCR assay. The paper's processing steps were these. A statistical classification framework was built for diagnosing cytomegalovirus status from the catalog of TCR beta chain sequences. TCRdb re-hosts the immuneACCESS table, in-frame sequences only. Its copies lack some clones; in the studies checked, an unresolved V gene accounts for under half of them, and the cause for the rest is not known. The V and J calls and clone size are taken from that table; D and trimming were inferred from the DNA. In all, the sample holds over 85,000 clones, and roughly 88% of those were seen once. Under 1.5% of the sample is held by the ten biggest clonotypes. A word on this clone: The clone's antigen remains unknown. The input lacks base qualities; no much larger clone sits a single base away.

The CDR3 goes from the cysteine to the phenylalanine over 17 residues. The only DNA kept is the CDR3, 51 bases in frame from the first base. V lost 1 base and J lost 5 bases, and the count of bases not matched to a germline gene is 10. The germline V gene gives CDR1 as SGHNT and CDR2 as YENEEA. This chain joins TRBV11-3 to TRBJ2-2; TRBD2 aligns with 7 central bases. This receptor was obtained from a woman aged 25 to 45 in good health and CMV-seropositive. Sequencing was carried out using PBMCs. The DNA sequence follows: TGTGCCAGCAGCTTAGTACGCGGGAGTCTAGGAACCGGGGAGCTGTTTTTT. Translated, this is CASSLVRGSLGTGELFF.